These T cell receptor beta chains were read from a single sample in a study of blood T cells in healthy people across ages. TCRdb reprocessed the 5' RACE reads with MiXCR, giving one entry per CDR3 protein. The sample holds around 1,100,000 distinct CDR3 sequences, roughly two fifths seen once. The sample taken for sequencing was blood. Receptors were obtained from a man aged 18 to 29 in good health. Each CDR3 is given with its conserved first and last residue. D genes are given only for firm matches. Clone size is stated in some rows and not others, as once, few, many or a class when expanded.

size,D,J,V,CDR3,DNA
.,.,TRBJ2-5,TRBV20-1,CSARDRVRGYYNEQYF,TGCAGTGCTAGAGATAGGGTCCGGGGGTATTACAATGAGCAGTACTTC
few,TRBD2,TRBJ2-3,TRBV7-9,CASSHRLADYTDTQYF,TGTGCCAGCAGTCACCGACTAGCGGATTACACAGATACGCAGTATTTT
few,.,TRBJ2-1,TRBV12-3/TRBV12-4,CASSLAAVEQFF,TGTGCCAGCAGTTTAGCCGCGGTTGAGCAGTTCTTC
.,TRBD1,TRBJ1-1,TRBV7-3,CASSATGKTEAFF,TGTGCCAGCAGCGCGACAGGGAAAACTGAAGCTTTCTTT
.,.,TRBJ2-1,TRBV7-2,CASSLPQGTMGQFF,TGTGCCAGCAGCTTACCCCAGGGGACGATGGGTCAGTTCTTC
.,.,TRBJ1-5,TRBV9,CASSPGRGLGQPQHF,TGTGCCAGCAGCCCCGGTAGGGGTCTCGGTCAGCCCCAGCATTTT
.,.,TRBJ1-4,TRBV4-3,CACSQEVGQSEKLFF,TGCGCCTGCAGCCAAGAGGTAGGACAGTCGGAAAAACTGTTTTTT
.,.,TRBJ1-2,TRBV4-3,CASSQAGASYGCTF,TGCGCCAGCAGCCAAGCCGGGGCCTCCTATGGCTGCACCTTC
.,.,TRBJ2-2,TRBV5-1,CASTAGAYPAGELFF,TGCGCCAGCACCGCCGGGGCTTATCCGGCCGGGGAGCTGTTTTTT
.,.,TRBJ1-2,TRBV4-2,CASSPGEVNGCTF,TGTGCCAGCAGTCCAGGGGAGGTGAATGGCTGCACCTTC
few,.,TRBJ1-5,TRBV20-1,CSARGPTDSNQPQHF,TGCAGTGCTAGAGGGCCAACCGACAGCAATCAGCCCCAGCATTTT
.,.,TRBJ1-2,TRBV5-1,CASSLDLSGVANYGYTF,TGCGCCAGCAGCTTAGATCTTTCAGGGGTTGCGAACTATGGCTACACCTTC
few,.,TRBJ1-1,TRBV10-3,CAVGRPGTEAFF,TGTGCCGTGGGACGGCCGGGCACTGAAGCTTTCTTT
few,TRBD2,TRBJ2-3,TRBV4-3,CASSPRLAGVVDTQYF,TGCGCCAGCAGCCCCCGACTAGCGGGGGTTGTTGATACGCAGTATTTT
few,.,TRBJ2-3,TRBV10-3,CAIRETGASTDTQYF,TGTGCCATCAGAGAGACAGGCGCTAGCACAGATACGCAGTATTTT
.,.,TRBJ1-5,TRBV20-1,CSARDGRQSNQPQHF,TGCAGTGCTAGAGATGGCAGGCAAAGCAATCAGCCCCAGCATTTT
.,.,TRBJ1-1,TRBV27,CASRLQPGTTNTEAFF,TGTGCCAGCAGACTCCAACCCGGGACGACCAACACTGAAGCTTTCTTT
few,.,TRBJ1-1,TRBV3-1,CASSQGWARNTEAFF,TGTGCCAGCAGCCAAGGCTGGGCCAGGAACACTGAAGCTTTCTTT
.,TRBD1,TRBJ2-2,TRBV10-3,CASNRGSGELFF,TGTGCCAGTAACAGGGGTTCCGGGGAGCTGTTTTTT
.,.,TRBJ2-1,TRBV14,CASSQVGGKSSYNEQFF,TGTGCCAGCAGCCAGGTGGGCGGTAAGAGCTCCTACAATGAGCAGTTCTTC
.,.,TRBJ2-5,TRBV2,CASSRSFGEQETQYF,TGTGCCAGCAGTCGGTCTTTCGGGGAACAAGAGACCCAGTACTTC
few,.,TRBJ2-1,TRBV29-1,CSVDWSAEYNEQFF,TGCAGCGTTGATTGGTCGGCAGAATACAATGAGCAGTTCTTC
few,.,TRBJ2-5,TRBV7-8,CASSQQRAQETQYF,TGTGCCAGCAGCCAACAGAGAGCACAAGAGACCCAGTACTTC
few,.,TRBJ2-1,TRBV6-5,CASSYGVSPYNEQFF,TGTGCCAGCAGTTACGGAGTAAGCCCCTACAATGAGCAGTTCTTC
.,.,TRBJ1-5,TRBV14,CASSQVRGDQPQHF,TGTGCCAGCAGCCAAGTTCGTGGGGACCAGCCCCAGCATTTT
few,TRBD1,TRBJ1-2,TRBV7-2,CASSYTGGEAINGYTF,TGTGCCAGCAGCTATACAGGGGGGGAGGCTATTAATGGCTACACCTTC
.,.,TRBJ1-5,TRBV10-3,CAISDPGDYQPQHF,TGTGCCATCAGTGACCCAGGCGATTATCAGCCCCAGCATTTT
few,.,TRBJ1-2,TRBV4-2,CASSQDGRQEDGYTF,TGTGCCAGCAGCCAAGATGGGAGGCAGGAGGATGGCTACACCTTC
.,.,TRBJ1-2,TRBV10-3,CAISPGPNSNYGYTF,TGTGCCATCAGTCCGGGTCCGAATAGTAACTATGGCTACACCTTC
.,TRBD1,TRBJ1-1,TRBV6-5,CASSYAGGGEAFF,TGTGCCAGCAGTTACGCAGGGGGCGGTGAAGCTTTCTTT
.,.,TRBJ1-2,TRBV12-3/TRBV12-4,CASTPLVGRSGRDYGYTF,TGTGCCAGCACCCCCCTAGTTGGCCGATCTGGTCGGGACTATGGCTACACCTTC
.,TRBD1,TRBJ2-2,TRBV20-1,CSADRQGSTGELFF,TGCAGTGCAGACCGACAGGGCAGCACCGGGGAGCTGTTTTTT
.,.,TRBJ1-5,TRBV10-3,CANSEPGINQPQHF,TGTGCCAACAGTGAGCCAGGGATCAATCAGCCCCAGCATTTT
.,.,TRBJ1-6,TRBV12-3/TRBV12-4,CASSLSGGGKDSPLHF,TGTGCCAGCAGTTTGTCGGGAGGGGGAAAGGATTCACCCCTCCACTTT
.,.,TRBJ2-1,TRBV12-3/TRBV12-4,CASSFTMGGGEQFF,TGTGCCAGCAGTTTTACTATGGGCGGGGGCGAGCAGTTCTTC
few,.,TRBJ1-5,TRBV20-1,CSARSDTNQPQHF,TGCAGTGCTAGATCGGACACCAATCAGCCCCAGCATTTT
.,TRBD2,TRBJ2-7,TRBV20-1,CSASAGLAWGNEQYF,TGCAGTGCTAGCGCGGGACTAGCTTGGGGCAATGAGCAGTACTTC
.,.,TRBJ1-2,TRBV6-5,CASSYSRINYGYTF,TGTGCCAGCAGTTACTCGAGGATAAACTATGGCTACACCTTC
.,TRBD1,TRBJ1-4,TRBV12-3/TRBV12-4,CASNKDRVQTTNEKLFF,TGTGCCAGCAACAAGGACAGGGTCCAAACAACTAATGAAAAACTGTTTTTT
.,TRBD1,TRBJ2-6,TRBV5-1,CASSQGAKSSGANILTF,TGCGCCAGCAGCCAGGGGGCAAAGTCTTCTGGGGCCAACATCCTGACTTTC
few,.,TRBJ2-1,TRBV20-1,CSARTSRLETQFF,TGCAGTGCTAGAACTAGTCGGCTAGAGACCCAGTTCTTC
.,TRBD1,TRBJ2-7,TRBV7-8,CASSLGSGTGGMYEQYF,TGTGCCAGCAGCTTGGGTTCCGGGACAGGGGGCATGTACGAGCAGTACTTC
few,.,TRBJ1-1,TRBV7-2,CASSLMGGGSAEAFF,TGTGCCAGCAGCCTGATGGGTGGGGGTTCAGCTGAAGCTTTCTTT
.,.,TRBJ1-2,TRBV3-1,CGSSHPRSYGYTF,TGTGGCAGCAGCCACCCCAGGTCGTATGGCTACACCTTC
.,TRBD1,TRBJ2-1,TRBV4-3,CASSRAPGTDYNEQFF,TGCGCCAGCAGCCGCGCTCCCGGGACAGACTACAATGAGCAGTTCTTC
few,.,TRBJ1-5,TRBV6-8,CVQGLIGQPQHF,TGTGTCCAGGGTTTAATCGGTCAGCCCCAGCATTTT
.,.,TRBJ1-2,TRBV28,CASSSAGFPYGYTF,TGTGCCAGCAGTTCGGCAGGGTTCCCCTATGGCTACACCTTC
many,.,TRBJ2-5,TRBV7-2,CASSLASAQTQYF,TGTGCCAGCAGCTTAGCTTCAGCTCAGACCCAGTACTTC
.,.,TRBJ1-1,TRBV3-1,CASLGGESTEAFF,TGTGCCAGCCTGGGCGGGGAGAGCACTGAAGCTTTCTTT
.,.,TRBJ1-1,TRBV12-3/TRBV12-4,CVSSFPGNTKAFF,TGTGTCAGCAGTTTTCCGGGCAACACTAAAGCTTTCTTT
.,TRBD1,TRBJ1-1,TRBV6-2/TRBV6-3,CASSYTTGGEDTEAFF,TGTGCCAGCAGTTACACGACAGGGGGAGAGGACACTGAAGCTTTCTTT
.,TRBD1,TRBJ1-2,TRBV10-3,CAISDDRGPYGYTF,TGTGCCATCAGTGACGACAGGGGGCCCTATGGCTACACCTTC
.,.,TRBJ1-2,TRBV9,CASSVTRDGYGYTF,TGTGCCAGCAGCGTGACCAGGGATGGCTATGGCTACACCTTC
few,.,TRBJ1-2,TRBV25-1,CASTRRGGHDYGYTF,TGTGCCAGCACCCGTAGGGGGGGACACGACTATGGCTACACCTTC
.,.,TRBJ2-1,TRBV4-1,CASSRGSPYNEQFF,TGCGCCAGCAGCCGAGGGAGTCCCTACAATGAGCAGTTCTTC
few,TRBD2,TRBJ2-1,TRBV6-6,CASSELTSGMEQFF,TGTGCCAGCAGTGAGCTGACTAGCGGAATGGAGCAGTTCTTC
few,.,TRBJ2-7,TRBV6-6,CASSYLSGLDGEQYF,TGTGCCAGCAGTTATCTTTCTGGACTCGACGGCGAGCAGTACTTC
many,.,TRBJ1-2,TRBV15,CATSRDREIANYGYTF,TGTGCCACCAGCAGAGATCGGGAGATAGCTAACTATGGCTACACCTTC
.,TRBD1,TRBJ1-4,TRBV4-2,CASSQVSFTGGSHEKLFF,TGTGCCAGCAGCCAAGTCTCCTTTACAGGGGGGAGTCATGAAAAACTGTTTTTT